This T cell receptor (beta chain) is drawn from a study of T-cell reconstitution after alpha-beta-depleted transplantation in children. The CDR3 spans 13 residues. Trimming took 6 bases from V and 7 from J, leaving 16 bases between them. CDR1 is MNHEY, CDR2 SMNVEV, per germline (reference sequence). This clonotype came up once. Its antigen is unidentified. The TCRbeta library was prepared with unique molecular identifiers. One entry per CDR3 protein, called by TCRdb with MiXCR from the PCR reads. This repertoire shows 500,000 to 750,000 distinct CDR3 sequences, approximately 30% found once; its top ten account for 30% to 45%. Study-level points and caveats: Once a year had passed after transplant, T-cell counts and diversity came mostly from newly produced T cells. Where alpha-beta T cells came from about two months after transplant was reportedly several hundred expanded graft clones.

The receptor comes from a boy in the first two years of life with Wiskott-Aldrich syndrome, due to receive a stem cell transplant. Sequenced material: PBMCs, taken before TCRalphabeta/CD19-depleted stem cell transplant. V gene TRBV27 combines with J gene TRBJ2-7; no clear D gene. The CDR3 nucleotides read TGTGCCAGCAGGTATCTACCGGCCAAAGAGCAGTACTTC. This translates into CASRYLPAKEQYF.